This T cell receptor (beta chain) emerged from a study of tumor-infiltrating lymphocytes in oesophageal squamous cell carcinoma. Only a few counts were recorded for this clonotype. TCRdb re-derived calls from the PCR reads in MiXCR, one entry per CDR3 protein. The sample shows just over 15,000 distinct CDR3 sequences, approximately 50% of them seen only once. Germline V gene sequence: CDR1 SGHTA, CDR2 FQGNSA. V was clipped by 1 base and J by 1 base, with 6 bases between them. The CDR3 extends over 14 amino acids. The source is a male donor with esophageal squamous cell carcinoma. The sequencing sample was made of esophageal tumor tissue. The chain employs TRBV7-2 and TRBJ2-3; D gene uncertain. The CDR3 nucleotides are TGTGCCAGCAGCTTAGTGCGTGGCACAGATACGCAGTATTTT. Its translation is CASSLVRGTDTQYF.